Listed here are 29 T cell receptor beta chains from one sample, sequenced in a study of T-cell memory formation after mild COVID-19. TCRdb itself ran the 5' RACE reads through MiXCR, one entry per CDR3 protein. Here the sample spans 500,000 to 550,000 distinct CDR3 sequences, roughly 20% being singletons. The sequencing sample was made of PBMCs or a T cell subset sorted from them (not recorded which). Source of these receptors: an adult woman who had mild COVID-19 (a few samples of this study predate the infection). Cell type and time point are not known.

This clonotype was seen a handful of times. V is TRBV19 and J is TRBJ2-1, with D hard to call. Germline V lookup: CDR1 LNHDA, CDR2 SQIVND (reference sequence). This CDR3 spans 15 amino acids. The germline V and J ends were trimmed by 5 bases and 4 bases, with 15 bases remaining between them. The CDR3 is CASSFGRNPYNEQFF. The CDR3 DNA sequence: TGTGCCAGTAGTTTTGGACGGAACCCATACAATGAGCAGTTCTTC.

The chain has TRBV12-3 or TRBV12-4 and TRBJ2-7; D is possibly TRBD2 (6 bases). Trimming pared 6 bases from V and 6 bases from J, leaving 15 bases between. This CDR3 is 13 amino acids long. CDR3 loop: CASSPAGLSEQYF. The CDR3 nucleotides read TGTGCCAGCAGCCCTGCGGGACTTTCCGAGCAGTACTTC.

The chain uses TRBV7-9 and TRBJ2-7; possibly TRBD1 for D (5 bases). Germline V gives CDR1 SEHNR, CDR2 FQNEAQ (reference sequence). CDR3 length: 12 residues. V was cut by 7 bases and J by 2 bases, with 9 bases left in between. The chain's CDR3 is CASTLGPYEQYF. CDR3 DNA sequence: TGTGCCAGCACCCTGGGGCCCTACGAGCAGTACTTC.

This clonotype came up a few times. The chain is built from TRBV20-1 and TRBJ2-7; D may be TRBD1 (6 bases). Per germline, CDR1 DFQATT and CDR2 SNEGSKA (reference sequence). This CDR3 comprises 13 residues. CDR3 residues: CSRGRGESYEQYF. The DNA of the CDR3 is TGCAGCCGCGGCAGGGGAGAAAGCTACGAGCAGTACTTC.

This clonotype was counted many times. The V gene is TRBV5-1, the J gene TRBJ2-7; no definite D call. This CDR3 is 12 amino acids long. Trimming removed 0 bases from V and 2 bases from J, with 3 bases in between. Germline lookup yields CDR1 SGHRS and CDR2 YFSETQ. The CDR3 spells CASSLGTYEQYF. For the CDR3, the DNA is TGCGCCAGCAGCTTGGGTACCTACGAGCAGTACTTC.

The chain employs TRBV4-3 and TRBJ1-4; the match to TRBD1 covers 7 bases. Trimming at V came to 4 bases and at J to 5 bases, leaving 10 bases not matched to a gene. The length of the CDR3 is 16 residues. Germline loops: CDR1 LGHNA, CDR2 YSLEER. The CDR3 loop is CASSPGRGQLNEKLFF. The CDR3 DNA follows: TGCGCCAGCAGCCCAGGGAGGGGACAGCTAAATGAAAAACTGTTTTTT.

This clonotype was seen a single time. The chain employs TRBV6-2 or TRBV6-3 and TRBJ2-7; 8 bases line up with TRBD2. Germline lookup yields CDR1 MNHEY and CDR2 SVGEGT. V lost 7 bases, J lost 0 bases, and 5 bases stayed unmatched. CDR3 length equals 14 residues. CDR3 bases: TGTGCCAGCACCTCGACTAGCGTCTCCTACGAGCAGTACTTC. Translation gives CASTSTSVSYEQYF.

The V and J genes are TRBV20-1 and TRBJ2-1, with D unresolved. The length of the CDR3 is 11 residues. In germline, CDR1 is DFQATT, CDR2 SNEGSKA (reference sequence). V was pared by 2 bases and J by 6 bases, with 5 bases between. The CDR3 is CSARLINEQFF. Written as DNA, the CDR3 is TGCAGTGCTAGACTAATCAATGAGCAGTTCTTC.

This clonotype was counted between two and nine times. This chain links TRBV18 with TRBJ1-6; no reliable D call. V lost 3 bases and J lost 11, with 11 bases in between. CDR1 and CDR2 from the germline V gene are KGHSH and LQKENI. This CDR3 region has 13 residues. DNA of the CDR3: TGTGCCAGCTCACCTCCAGCGGGGACACCCCTCCACTTT. Translating it yields CASSPPAGTPLHF.

The rearrangement joins TRBV20-1 to TRBJ1-1; D perhaps matches TRBD1 (6 bases). V was clipped by 5 bases and J by 8 bases, with 18 bases between them. CDR3 length equals 13 residues. The germline CDR1 and CDR2 sequences are DFQATT and SNEGSKA (reference sequence). The CDR3 bases are TGCAGTGCTCCCGGGACAAGGGCCAACGAAGCTTTCTTT. Protein sequence: CSAPGTRANEAFF.

This chain connects TRBV7-9 to TRBJ2-4, with D perhaps matching TRBD2 (5 bases). V was cut by 6 bases and J by 11 bases, with 23 bases left in between. Germline V lookup: CDR1 SEHNR, CDR2 FQNEAQ (reference sequence). CDR3 size: 15 residues. In DNA form, the CDR3 reads TGTGCCAGCAGGGGCGCGGGCGGTCCTAGTCCGGTTCAGTACTTC. Amino acid sequence: CASRGAGGPSPVQYF.

V gene TRBV7-3 combines with J gene TRBJ2-5; no definite D call. The germline gives CDR1 SGHTA, CDR2 FQGTGA. Trimming took 5 bases from V and 4 from J, leaving 11 bases between them. This CDR3 contains 13 residues. The CDR3 nucleotides are TGTGCCAGCAGCCGGGCGAGGAGAGAGACCCAGTACTTC. It translates to CASSRARRETQYF.

This chain uses TRBV7-8 with TRBJ2-3; TRBD1 is a possible D gene (6 bases). The CDR3 has 14 amino acids. V was shortened by 5 bases and J by 6 bases, with 15 bases between the two germline ends. Germline V CDR1 and CDR2: SGHVS, FQNEAQ. CDR3 sequence: CASSLGQFLDTQYF. DNA for the CDR3: TGTGCCAGCAGCCTAGGACAGTTTTTGGATACGCAGTATTTT.

The CDR3 DNA is TGTGCCAGCACTCGGGGGGTAGACACTGAAGCTTTCTTT. This codes for CASTRGVDTEAFF. The rearrangement links TRBV12-3 or TRBV12-4 to TRBJ1-1; D is perhaps TRBD1 (5 bases). Trimming stripped 7 bases from V and 3 bases from J, with 12 bases between. This CDR3 spans 13 amino acids.

This clonotype showed up many times. CDR3 loop: CAISAMPGEHGYTF. The CDR3 DNA sequence: TGTGCCATCAGTGCTATGCCGGGGGAACATGGCTACACCTTC. This chain links TRBV10-3 with TRBJ1-2, with D perhaps matching TRBD1 (5 bases). Looked up from germline, CDR1 is ENHRY and CDR2 is SYGVKD. CDR3 length: 14 residues. The V gene lost 4 bases and the J gene lost 6 bases, with 15 bases spanning the gap.

This clonotype was observed a few times. The chain recombines TRBV9 with TRBJ1-1; D gene unclear. V lost 1 base and J 3 bases, leaving 13 bases between the germline ends. The CDR3 length is 15 residues. Germline V lookup: CDR1 SGDLS, CDR2 YYNGEE. As DNA, the CDR3 is TGTGCCAGCAGCGTAAAGGGTATATCGGACACTGAAGCTTTCTTT. It codes for CASSVKGISDTEAFF.

This chain connects TRBV7-8 to TRBJ2-3, with D perhaps TRBD1 or TRBD2 (5 bases each). V shed 7 bases and J shed 3 bases, with 20 bases lying between them. This CDR3 is 16 amino acids long. CDR1 and CDR2 (germline): SGHVS, FQNEAQ. The CDR3 DNA follows: TGTGCCAGCAATGGATGGGGTCGGGACGGGACAGATACGCAGTATTTT. The encoded protein is CASNGWGRDGTDTQYF.

V gene TRBV2 combines with J gene TRBJ1-1; 7 bases line up with TRBD1. The CDR3 length is 17 residues. Losses at the gene ends were 5 bases for V and 2 bases for J; bases not matched to a gene: 14. Germline V gene sequence: CDR1 SNHLY, CDR2 FYNNEI. The CDR3 reads CASSPTGVRERNTEAFF. In DNA form, the CDR3 reads TGTGCCAGCAGTCCAACAGGGGTTAGAGAACGCAACACTGAAGCTTTCTTT.

V usage is TRBV7-9 and J usage is TRBJ2-5, with D uncertain. This CDR3 contains 13 residues. Per germline, CDR1 SEHNR and CDR2 FQNEAQ (reference sequence). Trimming removed 2 bases from V and 4 bases from J, with 8 bases in between. Written as DNA, the CDR3 is TGTGCCAGCAGCTTACAAGCGACAGAGACCCAGTACTTC. The encoded protein is CASSLQATETQYF.

The V gene is TRBV5-1, the J gene TRBJ1-1; D ambiguous. The V and J ends lost 4 bases and 0 bases respectively, with 16 bases between them. Germline CDR1 SGHRS, CDR2 YFSETQ. The CDR3 is 16 residues long. The CDR3 region is CASSPQDRTLNTEAFF. CDR3 DNA sequence: TGCGCCAGCAGCCCTCAGGACCGGACCTTGAACACTGAAGCTTTCTTT.

This clonotype was recorded a few times. The chain recombines TRBV28 with TRBJ2-6; D is undetermined. The CDR3 has 16 residues. V lost 4 bases to trimming and J lost 2 bases, with 12 bases between them. Germline-derived CDR1 and CDR2 are MDHEN and SYDVKM. CDR3 protein: CASSSPSLAGANVLTF. The CDR3 region has the DNA TGTGCCAGCAGTTCTCCGTCTTTAGCTGGGGCCAACGTCCTGACTTTC.

In this sample, this clonotype turned up a few times. The chain carries TRBV29-1 and TRBJ2-2, with TRBD2 matching over 11 bases. The CDR3 spans 16 residues. Germline CDR1 and CDR2: SQVTM and ANQGSEA. With V trimmed by 7 bases and J by 4 bases, 11 bases remained unmatched. CDR3 amino acids: CSGRLAGGWGTGELFF. DNA of the CDR3: TGCAGCGGGAGGCTAGCGGGAGGCTGGGGCACCGGGGAGCTGTTTTTT.

This clonotype was seen more than once but under ten times. The rearrangement links TRBV11-2 to TRBJ1-1; D not certain. CDR1 is SGHAT and CDR2 is FQNNGV in the germline V gene. This CDR3 is built from 14 residues. V dropped 0 bases and J dropped 6 bases, with 11 bases sitting between them. The CDR3, as DNA: TGTGCCAGCAGCTTAGAAATACGGCCGGCTGAAGCTTTCTTT. Translating it yields CASSLEIRPAEAFF.

This clonotype showed up just a few times. The V call is TRBV4-2, the J call TRBJ2-3, with 8 bases lining up with TRBD2. After removal of 4 bases from V and 7 bases from J, the junction contained 13 bases not matched to a gene. CDR1 and CDR2 from the germline V gene are LGHNA and YNFKEQ. This CDR3 region has 16 residues. The CDR3 nucleotides are TGTGCCAGCAGCCCGAGTCGGGGGGGCAAGGAGCATACGCAGTATTTT. Its translation is CASSPSRGGKEHTQYF.

This clonotype occurred once. Here the CDR3 reads CSARQGKDKKLFF. CDR3 sequence (DNA): TGCAGTGCTAGACAGGGGAAGGATAAAAAACTGTTTTTT. The chain couples TRBV20-1 to TRBJ1-4, with D tentatively TRBD1 (6 bases). Between the trimmed V and J ends, which lost 2 bases and 9 bases, there was a span of 13 bases. The CDR3 is 13 residues long. Germline loops: CDR1 DFQATT, CDR2 SNEGSKA (reference sequence).

The gene calls are TRBV20-1 and TRBJ2-3, with TRBD2 matching over 11 bases. The CDR3 has 15 amino acids. Looked up from germline, CDR1 is DFQATT and CDR2 is SNEGSKA (reference sequence). The ends lost 3 bases at V and 2 bases at J; junction bases unmatched: 4. This CDR3 reads CSASGGLAVTDTQYF. The CDR3 region has the DNA TGCAGTGCTAGTGGGGGACTAGCGGTCACAGATACGCAGTATTTT.

The rearrangement links TRBV2 to TRBJ2-1; D is possibly TRBD1 (8 bases). Germline CDR1 SNHLY, CDR2 FYNNEI. V was trimmed by 3 bases and J by 9 bases, leaving 21 bases between them. CDR3 length: 16 amino acids. CDR3 DNA sequence: TGTGCCAGCAGTGATATTTCTTCCCACAGGGGGGGTGAGCAGTTCTTC. Translation gives CASSDISSHRGGEQFF.

V usage is TRBV5-4 and J usage is TRBJ2-1; D gene uncertain. In germline, CDR1 is SGHNT, CDR2 YYREEE (reference sequence). The ends were cut back, 3 bases at V and 6 bases at J, with 7 bases in the middle. CDR3 length: 12 amino acids. CDR3 sequence (DNA): TGTGCCAGCAGCTCAGACCTCAATGAGCAGTTCTTC. Protein: CASSSDLNEQFF.

In its sample, this clonotype was seen a few times. V and J are TRBV7-2 and TRBJ1-1, with D possibly being TRBD1 (6 bases). This CDR3 comprises 19 residues. Deletions cut 1 base from V and 3 bases from J, with 24 bases between. Germline loops: CDR1 SGHTA, CDR2 FQGNSA. CDR3 sequence reads: CASSLDRVPLKSRDTEAFF. The CDR3 nucleotides are TGTGCCAGCAGCTTAGACAGGGTGCCGTTAAAGTCCCGAGACACTGAAGCTTTCTTT.